The 24 T cell receptor beta chains below come from one sample, sequenced in a study of T cell repertoires in cytomegalovirus infection. No antigen is known for these receptors. TCRdb reprocessed the reads with MiXCR, giving one entry per CDR3 protein. The sample carries approximately 730,000 distinct CDR3 sequences, roughly 33% recorded once. The starting material was cultured PBMCs, obtained from culture after CMV antigen stimulation. Receptors originate from a human donor in good health (CMV status not recorded). Some clones in this sample may be carry-over from other donors' samples.

V gene TRBV20-1 combines with J gene TRBJ1-4; D unresolved. The germline CDR1 and CDR2 sequences are DFQATT and SNEGSKA (reference sequence). V was trimmed by 1 base and J by 8 bases, leaving 14 bases between them. The CDR3 is 14 residues long. The chain's CDR3 is CSARVTELREKLFF. The DNA for the CDR3 is TGCAGTGCTAGAGTCACAGAACTTAGGGAAAAACTGTTTTTT.

This clonotype showed up many times. The chain has TRBV7-2 and TRBJ2-5, with D possibly matching TRBD1 (7 bases). Germline V gives CDR1 SGHTA, CDR2 FQGNSA. CDR3 size: 14 residues. V lost 4 bases and J lost 5, with 14 bases in between. The CDR3 region is CASSSPTGRETQYF. The CDR3 DNA is TGTGCCAGCAGCTCTCCGACAGGGAGGGAGACCCAGTACTTC.

The J gene is TRBJ1-3, the V gene TRBV15; D remains unclear. The CDR3 runs to 12 residues. Germline lookup yields CDR1 LNHNV and CDR2 YYDKDF (reference sequence). V lost 0 bases and J lost 7, with 4 bases in between. The DNA of the CDR3 is TGTGCCACCAGCAGAGACCAGAACACCATATATTTT. Amino acid sequence: CATSRDQNTIYF.

This clonotype was recorded many times. CDR3 protein: CASSQGVGNTDTQYF. CDR3 DNA: TGTGCCAGCAGCCAGGGGGTAGGAAACACAGATACGCAGTATTTT. The chain uses TRBV7-2 and TRBJ2-3, with 7 bases aligning to TRBD1. The CDR3 contains 15 residues. Losses at the gene ends were 5 bases for V and 2 bases for J; bases not matched to a gene: 7. Looked up from germline, CDR1 is SGHTA and CDR2 is FQGNSA. The full variable domain, completed using reference TRBV7-2 and TRBJ2-3, is GAGVSQSPSNKVTEKGKDVELRCDPISGHTALYWYRQSLGQGLEFLIYFQGNSAPDKSGLPSDRFSAERTGGSVSTLTIQRTQQEDSAVYLCASSQGVGNTDTQYFGPGTRLTVL.

The sample holds a few counts of this clonotype. The chain employs TRBV2 and TRBJ1-4; no firm D call. This CDR3 is built from 15 residues. V was clipped by 6 bases and J by 0 bases, with 11 bases between them. Germline assignment: CDR1 SNHLY and CDR2 FYNNEI. This chain's CDR3 is CASSPALTTNEKLFF. CDR3 DNA: TGTGCCAGCAGCCCGGCCCTAACAACTAATGAAAAACTGTTTTTT. Complete variable domain (other parts from reference TRBV2 and TRBJ1-4): EPEVTQTPSHQVTQMGQEVILRCVPISNHLYFYWYRQILGQKVEFLVSFYNNEISEKSEIFDDQFSVERPDGSNFTLKIRSTKLEDSAMYFCASSPALTTNEKLFFGSGTQLSVL.

The V and J genes are TRBV4-2 and TRBJ2-7, with D uncertain. Trimming stripped 2 bases from V and 0 bases from J, with 11 bases between. Germline V gene lookup returns CDR1 LGHNA and CDR2 YNFKEQ. This CDR3 is built from 15 residues. DNA for the CDR3: TGTGCCAGCAGCCAATTAAGTTCGGTCTCCTACGAGCAGTACTTC. This sequence encodes CASSQLSSVSYEQYF.

This clonotype was counted a few times. The rearrangement joins TRBV6-1 to TRBJ1-2; TRBD1 matches at 10 bases. CDR3 length equals 14 residues. Germline assignment: CDR1 MNHNS and CDR2 SASEGT. The trim removed 6 bases at V and 5 bases at J, leaving 6 bases unmatched. CDR3: CASRERTGGYGYTF. CDR3 sequence (DNA): TGTGCCAGCAGAGAGAGGACAGGGGGTTATGGCTACACCTTC.

In this sample, this clonotype turned up a few times. This chain connects TRBV7-2 to TRBJ2-3; D remains unclear. Germline V gives CDR1 SGHTA, CDR2 FQGNSA. The CDR3 has 13 residues. V was clipped by 1 base and J by 7 bases, with 9 bases between them. The CDR3 reads CASSLVLFYTQYF. The CDR3 bases are TGTGCCAGCAGCTTAGTACTTTTTTATACGCAGTATTTT.

This clonotype appeared a few times. This chain links TRBV6-1 with TRBJ2-7, with TRBD2 identical over 9 bases. The CDR3 has 18 residues. V lost 6 bases, J lost 4 bases, and 19 bases stayed unmatched. Germline CDR1 MNHNS, CDR2 SASEGT. This CDR3 reads CASRPRPAREGPWYEQYF. The CDR3 bases are TGTGCCAGCAGGCCCCGACCAGCGCGGGAGGGCCCCTGGTACGAGCAGTACTTC.

The V call is TRBV28, the J call TRBJ2-2, with 7 bases that match TRBD2. The CDR3 consists of 14 residues. J lost 7 bases, V lost 7 bases, and 9 bases had no gene match. Germline V lookup: CDR1 MDHEN, CDR2 SYDVKM. The CDR3 DNA reads as TGTGCCAGCACCCTGGGAGGGCTCAGCGGGGAGCTGTTTTTT. This encodes CASTLGGLSGELFF.

The J gene is TRBJ2-3, the V gene TRBV3-1; D not resolved. CDR1 is LGHDT, CDR2 YNNKEL, per germline (reference sequence). Trimming cost V 6 bases and J 3 bases, with 10 bases left between them. CDR3 length: 13 amino acids. DNA of the CDR3: TGTGCCAGCAGTCCGGTCAGGACAGATACGCAGTATTTT. It encodes CASSPVRTDTQYF.

This rearrangement joins TRBV12-3 or TRBV12-4 to TRBJ1-3; D is undetermined. There are 11 residues in the CDR3. V was trimmed by 8 bases and J by 8 bases, leaving 10 bases between them. The CDR3 DNA is TGTGCCAGCGGAAGGCCGGACACCATATATTTT. Its protein product is CASGRPDTIYF.

A note on this clonotype: This may be a read error, as it is one base from a much larger clone. The CDR3 DNA follows: TGTGCCAGTAGCCGACGGGGGAACGGCTATGGCTACACCTTC. It encodes CASSRRGNGYGYTF. The chain has TRBV7-2 and TRBJ1-2, with a tentative D call TRBD1 (5 bases). The CDR3 runs to 14 residues. CDR1 SGHTA and CDR2 FQGNSA come from the germline V gene. V dropped 9 bases and J dropped 4 bases, with 18 bases sitting between them.

The chain links TRBV14 to TRBJ2-1; D gene uncertain. Per germline, CDR1 SGHDN and CDR2 FVKESK. This CDR3 has 16 amino acids. Trimming pared 4 bases from V and 0 bases from J, leaving 13 bases between. The CDR3 DNA follows: TGTGCCAGCAGCCCGTTGGGTTCAAGCTCCTACAATGAGCAGTTCTTC. Protein: CASSPLGSSSYNEQFF.

This clonotype was counted between two and nine times. V is TRBV7-6 and J is TRBJ2-7; D gene uncertain. Germline loops: CDR1 SGHVS, CDR2 FNYEAQ. The V gene lost 3 bases and the J gene lost 7 bases, with 10 bases spanning the gap. The CDR3 contains 12 residues. The CDR3 here is CASSFAPKEQYF. The DNA of the CDR3 is TGTGCCAGCAGCTTCGCCCCTAAAGAGCAGTACTTC.

A note on this clonotype: One end of the junction is discordant with germline, which a read error may explain. The rearrangement links TRBV12-3 or TRBV12-4 to TRBJ2-7, with TRBD2 matching over 7 bases. There are 15 residues in the CDR3. The CDR3 region has the DNA TGTGCCAGCAGTCCAGGACTAGTAATAACGAACGAGCATTACTTC. This translates into CASSPGLVITNEHYF.

This clonotype turned up a few times. This chain uses TRBV6-5 with TRBJ1-6; D unresolved. Germline V gene sequence: CDR1 MNHEY, CDR2 SVGAGI. There are 15 residues in the CDR3. Trimming removed 0 bases from V and 10 bases from J, with 13 bases in between. The CDR3, as DNA: TGTGCCAGCAGTTACTCTCTCCGGTTAGCGTCACCCCTCCACTTT. Translated, it gives CASSYSLRLASPLHF.

The V gene is TRBV7-2, the J gene TRBJ2-7; D not resolved. Germline V lookup: CDR1 SGHTA, CDR2 FQGNSA. The CDR3 is made up of 13 amino acids. With 5 bases removed from V and 2 bases from J, the gap between germline ends came to 10 bases. The CDR3: CASSPYQTYEQYF. CDR3 in DNA: TGTGCCAGCAGCCCCTACCAGACCTACGAGCAGTACTTC.

This clonotype has only a few counts. V is TRBV27 and J is TRBJ1-5, with 9 bases matching TRBD1. Germline V CDR1 and CDR2: MNHEY, SMNVEV (reference sequence). This CDR3 region has 18 residues. J lost 2 bases, V lost 1 base, and 9 bases had no gene match. The CDR3 protein is CASSLYGERTGGNQPQHF. In DNA form, the CDR3 reads TGTGCCAGCAGTTTATACGGCGAACGGACAGGGGGCAATCAGCCCCAGCATTTT.

This clonotype has a handful of counts. The genes are TRBV18 and TRBJ1-5; 10 bases fit TRBD1. With V trimmed by 6 bases and J by 7 bases, 9 bases remained unmatched. The CDR3 has 15 residues. Germline lookup yields CDR1 KGHSH and CDR2 LQKENI. The CDR3 region has the DNA TGTGCCAGCTCCCGCGGGACAGGGGATGTGCAGCCCCAGCATTTT. Translated: CASSRGTGDVQPQHF.

This clonotype was observed a handful of times. This chain connects TRBV7-9 to TRBJ1-2; D ambiguous. Germline CDR1 reads SEHNR; CDR2 reads FQNEAQ (reference sequence). V was clipped by 5 bases and J by 6 bases, with 13 bases between them. This CDR3 spans 13 amino acids. CDR3 sequence (DNA): TGTGCCAGCAGCAGGACGGGTGGAAATGGCTACACCTTC. Its protein product is CASSRTGGNGYTF.

This clonotype was found a few times. The chain combines TRBV5-1 with TRBJ2-1, with 9 bases lining up with TRBD2. The CDR3 contains 13 residues. With V trimmed by 4 bases and J by 9 bases, 5 bases remained unmatched. Germline CDR1 SGHRS, CDR2 YFSETQ. This CDR3 is CASSRAGGSEQFF. CDR3 coding DNA: TGCGCCAGCAGCCGCGCGGGAGGGAGTGAGCAGTTCTTC.

The chain joins TRBV27 to TRBJ2-3; a weak D match, TRBD1 (5 bases). With 5 bases removed from V and 6 bases from J, the gap between germline ends came to 15 bases. Germline V CDR1 and CDR2: MNHEY, SMNVEV (reference sequence). The CDR3 loop spans 14 amino acids. The CDR3 sequence is CASSVRDTVDTQYF. In DNA, the CDR3 is TGTGCCAGCAGTGTCAGGGATACGGTGGATACGCAGTATTTT.

This chain connects TRBV27 to TRBJ2-7, with 7 bases matching TRBD2. Germline V gene lookup returns CDR1 MNHEY and CDR2 SMNVEV (reference sequence). V dropped 7 bases and J dropped 3; count of bases not matched to a gene: 6. CDR3 length equals 13 residues. This CDR3 is CASMGRVDYEQYF. The CDR3 DNA follows: TGTGCCAGCATGGGGAGGGTCGACTACGAGCAGTACTTC.